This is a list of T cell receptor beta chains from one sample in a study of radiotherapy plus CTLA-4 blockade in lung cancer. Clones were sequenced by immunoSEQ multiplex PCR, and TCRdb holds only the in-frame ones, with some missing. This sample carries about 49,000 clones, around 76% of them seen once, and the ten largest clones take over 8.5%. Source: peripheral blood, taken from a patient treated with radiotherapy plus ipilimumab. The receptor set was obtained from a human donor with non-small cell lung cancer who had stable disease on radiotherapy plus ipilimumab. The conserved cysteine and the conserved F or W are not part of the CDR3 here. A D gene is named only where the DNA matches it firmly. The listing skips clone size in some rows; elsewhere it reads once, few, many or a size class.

ASRTYRIGAEEWETQY	NA	NA	TRBV18	TRBJ2-5
ASSLSPGTFSSHGYT	once	NA	TRBV5-5	TRBJ1-2
ASSPRGIGQANTGELF	many	TRBD1	TRBV18	TRBJ2-2
ASSLSTPDSGNTIY	NA	NA	TRBV7-8	TRBJ1-3
ASSRRSNTEAF	NA	NA	TRBV6-1	TRBJ1-1
ASSYGQSTDTQY	few	NA	TRBV5-1	TRBJ2-3
ASSLALFLTGEGYT	medium-sized	TRBD1	TRBV5-6	TRBJ1-2
ASSPEITGAGEKLF	once	TRBD1	TRBV18	TRBJ1-4
ASSFGGLAGFEQF	NA	TRBD2	TRBV27	TRBJ2-1
ASSPTPATSSYEQY	NA	NA	TRBV18	TRBJ2-7
ASSLGTVNTEAF	few	NA	TRBV7-9	TRBJ1-1
ASSPEGSGLSGYT	NA	NA	TRBV7-9	TRBJ1-2
ASSELRQGAEAF	NA	TRBD1	TRBV25-1	TRBJ1-1
ASSLLGQGYGYT	many	TRBD1	TRBV5-4	TRBJ1-2
ATSRDREGSGNTIY	once	NA	TRBV15	TRBJ1-3
ASSGGFGQPQH	NA	NA	TRBV25-1	TRBJ1-5
ASNPSQGGETQY	once	NA	TRBV5-1	TRBJ2-5
ASSIGGDTQY	few	NA	TRBV5-1	TRBJ2-3
ASSYGSGGYT	NA	NA	TRBV6-5	TRBJ1-2
ASSELANLNTGELF	NA	TRBD2	TRBV6-4	TRBJ2-2
AWSAGRGDNSPLH	NA	NA	TRBV30	TRBJ1-6
ASSLEAGPGGTPLH	NA	NA	TRBV5-6	TRBJ1-6
ASRPGPGANVLT	NA	NA	TRBV19	TRBJ2-6
AIRGQGQGPGANVLT	NA	TRBD1	TRBV10-3	TRBJ2-6
ASSPGQGPTYEQY	NA	TRBD1	TRBV18	TRBJ2-7
ASTLPGGTEAF	NA	NA	TRBV28	TRBJ1-1
ASSLWQGGTGELF	NA	NA	TRBV5-1	TRBJ2-2
ASSLARGKDGYT	NA	NA	TRBV7-2	TRBJ1-2
ASSSLAGETQY	NA	NA	TRBV11-2	TRBJ2-5
ASSYSSAEQH	NA	NA	TRBV6-6	TRBJ1-5
ASSALSSYNEQF	NA	NA	TRBV7-8	TRBJ2-1
ASSMSGETQY	NA	NA	TRBV19	TRBJ2-5
ASSEGNGPRVIF	NA	NA	TRBV6-1	TRBJ1-1
ASSLERATYNEQF	NA	NA	TRBV5-4	TRBJ2-1
ASSVEGQVYGYT	NA	TRBD1	TRBV9	TRBJ1-2
ASRLPQGWTEAF	once	NA	TRBV28	TRBJ1-1
ASSSTGTNNEQF	NA	NA	TRBV6-6	TRBJ2-1
ASSLSPGANQPQH	once	NA	TRBV28	TRBJ1-5
ASRPGYGYT	NA	NA	TRBV28	TRBJ1-2
AIQLAGTNEQF	NA	TRBD2	TRBV6-1	TRBJ2-1
ASSPVPTLDTQY	NA	NA	TRBV6-5	TRBJ2-3
ASSSTANTGELF	NA	NA	TRBV7-6	TRBJ2-2
ASSWPGQGAEKLF	NA	TRBD1	TRBV5-6	TRBJ1-4
AISDTANNSPLH	few	NA	TRBV10-3	TRBJ1-6
ASRRGEGYGYT	NA	NA	TRBV6-4	TRBJ1-2
ASRSPGQGLREAF	NA	TRBD1	TRBV28	TRBJ1-1
ASSSSGIRAETQY	NA	NA	TRBV2	TRBJ2-5
ASSYETGQAF	once	TRBD1	TRBV6-6	TRBJ1-1
ASRPTGMNTEAF	NA	NA	TRBV5-4	TRBJ1-1
ASTGPDSNQPQH	NA	NA	TRBV2	TRBJ1-5
ASSDSFTAGWEKLF	NA	NA	TRBV6-4	TRBJ1-4
ASSIGQWGTDTQY	NA	NA	TRBV5-1	TRBJ2-3
ASSPPGGLDNEQF	NA	NA	TRBV5-4	TRBJ2-1
ASSYAGSYEQY	few	NA	TRBV6-5	TRBJ2-7
ASSRGRDQPQH	NA	NA	TRBV27	TRBJ1-5